What follows describes a single TCR beta chain. Its specificity is not known. This entry comes from a study of T cell repertoires in cytomegalovirus infection. Looking at the study overall: Indications came from public TCR beta signatures; they pointed to CMV infection and to a matching HLA type.

The CDR3 runs 16 residues. Germline CDR1 and CDR2: SGHTA and FQGNSA. Trimming shortened V by 5 bases and J by 3 bases, and 19 bases separated the two germline ends. MiXCR, applied by TCRdb to the reads, yields one record per CDR3 protein. The table shows tens of thousands of distinct CDR3 sequences, with 20% occurring only once. Study findings and constraints: Cumulative public TCR beta family frequency identified carriers of CMV plus the relevant HLA. Predominance within the ex vivo response was attributable to HLA-C-restricted CMV-specific TCR beta clonotypes.

The chain couples TRBV7-2 to TRBJ2-5; D not certain. This TCR came from a human donor in good health (CMV status not recorded). Some clones in this sample may be carry-over from other donors' samples. Sequences were derived from CD8+ T cells from cultured PBMCs, sampled from culture after CMV antigen stimulation. DNA for the CDR3: TGTGCCAGCAGCCGTTCGGTATTAGGTTCAGAAGAGACCCAGTACTTC. This translates into CASSRSVLGSEETQYF.